This is a list of T cell receptor beta chains from one sample in a study of cytomegalovirus exposure and HLA in healthy donors. Some clones are missing from TCRdb's copy, which holds only in-frame ones; the method was immunoSEQ multiplex PCR. The sample lists approximately 61,000 clones; approximately 60% were seen once. The sample consisted of PBMCs. These TCRs come from a woman between 50 and 59 years old in good health and CMV-seronegative. The CDR3 runs from the conserved cysteine through the conserved F or W. Fields, in order: J gene, clone size, D gene, V gene, CDR3 DNA, CDR3 protein. D genes are given only for firm matches. Where a row states a size, it is once, few, many or the class of an expanded clone; other rows omit it.

TRBJ2-1	-	TRBD2	TRBV5-1	TGCGCCAGCAGCGCAACTAGCGGGATCCACAATGAGCAGTTCTTC	CASSATSGIHNEQFF
TRBJ2-7	-	TRBD2	TRBV28	TGTGCCAGCAGCCGTAGCGGGACCCTCTACGAGCAGTACTTC	CASSRSGTLYEQYF
TRBJ2-7	-	-	TRBV28	TGTGCCAGCAGTTTGGCTGACAGCTACGAGCAGTACTTC	CASSLADSYEQYF
TRBJ2-7	-	-	TRBV6-6	TGTGCCAGCAGTTACGAGGGGACTCGAGCATGGGAGCAGTACTTC	CASSYEGTRAWEQYF
TRBJ2-2	-	TRBD2	TRBV7-2	TGTGCCAGCAGTCCAAGCGGGAGGTCCGGGGAGCTGTTTTTT	CASSPSGRSGELFF
TRBJ1-5	-	TRBD1	TRBV6-5	TGTGCCAGCAGTTACACCACAGGGGGCGATCAGCCCCAGCATTTT	CASSYTTGGDQPQHF
TRBJ1-2	-	-	TRBV5-4	TGTGCCAGCAGCTTGGGACAGGATGGGAACTATGGCTACACCTTC	CASSLGQDGNYGYTF
TRBJ2-1	-	-	TRBV30	TGTGCCTGGAGTCGGGGAGTGCTCAATGAGCAGTTCTTC	CAWSRGVLNEQFF
TRBJ1-5	-	TRBD1	TRBV7-6	TGTGCCAGCAGCTCTCGGACAGGGAGAGGGGCCAATCAGCCCCAGCATTTT	CASSSRTGRGANQPQHF
TRBJ1-5	-	TRBD1	TRBV5-1	TGCGCCAGCAGCTTGACAGGGGTCGGCAATCAGCCCCAGCATTTT	CASSLTGVGNQPQHF
TRBJ1-3	-	-	TRBV9	TGTGCCAGCAGCCTAACTACCGGGAGTGGAAACACCATATATTTT	CASSLTTGSGNTIYF
TRBJ2-1	-	-	TRBV2	TGTGCCAGCAGTGAAGTCCCAGCGAATAACAATGAGCAGTTCTTC	CASSEVPANNNEQFF
TRBJ1-5	-	-	TRBV28	TGTGCCAGCAGTTTAATTGGCAGGGGTACCAATCAGCCCCAGCATTTT	CASSLIGRGTNQPQHF
TRBJ1-5	-	TRBD1	TRBV19	TGTGCCAGTAGTTCTCGAGACAGGGGTGATCAGCCCCAGCATTTT	CASSSRDRGDQPQHF
TRBJ1-1	-	-	TRBV28	TGTGCCAGCAGCCTCGGAGGCGCTGGGACTGAAGCTTTCTTT	CASSLGGAGTEAFF
TRBJ2-1	few	-	TRBV7-2	TGTGCCAGCAGCTTAGCGCTGTCCATAGCCGCGAACAATGAGCAGTTCTTC	CASSLALSIAANNEQFF
TRBJ1-1	-	-	TRBV2	TGTGCCAGCACGACAGACTTGAACACTGAAGCTTTCTTT	CASTTDLNTEAFF
TRBJ2-7	-	-	TRBV28	TGTGCCAGCAGCCCCTTTTTCGGGTTGTACGAGCAGTACTTC	CASSPFFGLYEQYF
TRBJ2-7	-	TRBD2	TRBV30	TGTGCCGGGGAAAGGACTAGCGGGAGATACGAGCAGTACTTC	CAGERTSGRYEQYF
TRBJ2-7	once	TRBD2	TRBV5-1	TGCGCCAGCAGCCCCACCCCCCAGACTAGCGGGGTTTTGGGGGAGCAGTACTTC	CASSPTPQTSGVLGEQYF
TRBJ2-7	-	-	TRBV6-5	TGTGCCAGCACCCCCCCCGGGAGCTCCTACGAGCAGTACTTC	CASTPPGSSYEQYF
TRBJ1-1	few	TRBD1	TRBV7-2	TGTGCCAGCAGCGCAGGGACAGGGGGCGCGTACACTGAAGCTTTCTTT	CASSAGTGGAYTEAFF
TRBJ2-3	-	TRBD1	TRBV30	TGTGCCTGGAGTGTAGGGGGCGCAGATACGCAGTATTTT	CAWSVGGADTQYF
TRBJ2-7	-	TRBD1	TRBV10-3	TGTGCCATCATGGAGACAGGGAAGAGTTCCTACGAGCAGTACTTC	CAIMETGKSSYEQYF
TRBJ2-1	-	-	TRBV28	TGTGCCAGCAGTCCCCTGGGATTCGAGGGAAGCCATGAGCAGTTCTTC	CASSPLGFEGSHEQFF
TRBJ1-2	-	-	TRBV30	TGTGCCTGGAGTGTATACGGCTATGGCTACACCTTC	CAWSVYGYGYTF
TRBJ2-7	few	-	TRBV18	TGTGCCAGCTCACCACCCGACAGAAGCGAGTACTTC	CASSPPDRSEYF
TRBJ1-3	few	-	TRBV2	TGTGCCAGCAGTGACCTAGGAGGAGGAAACACCATATATTTT	CASSDLGGGNTIYF
TRBJ2-5	once	TRBD2	TRBV11-3	TGTGCCAGCAGCTTAACCCTAGCGGGGGAGATGGAGACCCAGTACTTC	CASSLTLAGEMETQYF
TRBJ1-2	-	-	TRBV10-3	TGTGCCATCAGTGAGTCTGGAGAGGATGGCTACACCTTC	CAISESGEDGYTF
TRBJ1-1	-	-	TRBV4-2	TGTGCCAGCAGCCAGGCCTCCAGGGGCTTGGGTGAAGCTTTCTTT	CASSQASRGLGEAFF
TRBJ1-2	-	-	TRBV7-2	TGTGCCAGCAGCTCGAACCAGGGACTACATGGCTACACCTTC	CASSSNQGLHGYTF